This record covers a single T cell receptor beta chain. The antigen remains undetermined. The study drew all its donors from Caucasian adults living in Nashville, Tennessee. The sample comes from a study of shared clonotypes between healthy human individuals. V was shortened by 0 bases and J by 6 bases, with 15 bases between the two germline ends. This CDR3 comprises 15 residues. Germline lookup yields CDR1 SGHNT and CDR2 YYREEE (reference sequence). Assay used: immunoSEQ multiplex PCR; TCRdb lists only in-frame clones, some missing. The sample includes 1,500,000 or so clones, 97% to 99% of them seen just once. Study findings and constraints: Naive subsets typically showed greater estimated richness than memory subsets. Shared clonotypes: about 5.3% naive CD4, around 4% naive CD8, roughly 2.2% memory CD4, approximately 0.37% memory CD8.

The TCR comes from a man aged 30 to 45 in good health. Sample: naive CD4+ T cells sorted from blood. Subset reported: CD45RA+ positively selected. The chain has TRBV5-4 and TRBJ1-2; D may be TRBD1 (6 bases). The CDR3 DNA reads TGTGCCAGCAGCTTGGCTGGGGGGCAGCGGGATGGCTACACCTTC. It is translated as CASSLAGGQRDGYTF.